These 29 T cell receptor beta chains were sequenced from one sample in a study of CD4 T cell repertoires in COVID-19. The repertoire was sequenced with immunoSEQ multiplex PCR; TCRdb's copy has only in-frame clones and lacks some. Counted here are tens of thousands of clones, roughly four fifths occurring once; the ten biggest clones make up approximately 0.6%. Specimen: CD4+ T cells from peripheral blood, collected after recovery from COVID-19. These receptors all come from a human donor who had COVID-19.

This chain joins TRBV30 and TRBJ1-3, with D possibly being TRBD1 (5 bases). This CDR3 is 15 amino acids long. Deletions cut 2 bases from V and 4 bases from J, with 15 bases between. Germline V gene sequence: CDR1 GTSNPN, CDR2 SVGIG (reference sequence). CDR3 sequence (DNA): TGTGCCTGGAGTTTCGCAGGGTCGCGAGGAAACACCATATATTTT. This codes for CAWSFAGSRGNTIYF.

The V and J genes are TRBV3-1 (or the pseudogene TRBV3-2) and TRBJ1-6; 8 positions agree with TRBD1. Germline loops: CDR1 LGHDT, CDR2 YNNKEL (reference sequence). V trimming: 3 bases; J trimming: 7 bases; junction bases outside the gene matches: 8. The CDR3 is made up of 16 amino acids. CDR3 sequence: CASSQARDRQNSPLHF. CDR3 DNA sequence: TGTGCCAGCAGCCAGGCTAGGGACAGGCAAAATTCACCCCTCCACTTT.

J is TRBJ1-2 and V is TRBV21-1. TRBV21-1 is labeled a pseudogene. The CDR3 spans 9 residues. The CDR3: CASSAGYTF. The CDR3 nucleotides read TGTGCCAGCAGCGCTGGCTACACCTTC.

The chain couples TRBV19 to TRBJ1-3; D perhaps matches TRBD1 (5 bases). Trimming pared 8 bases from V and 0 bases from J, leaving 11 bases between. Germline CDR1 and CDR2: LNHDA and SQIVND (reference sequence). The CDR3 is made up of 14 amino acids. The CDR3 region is CASGGANSGNTIYF. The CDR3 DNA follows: TGTGCCAGTGGAGGGGCAAACTCTGGAAACACCATATATTTT.

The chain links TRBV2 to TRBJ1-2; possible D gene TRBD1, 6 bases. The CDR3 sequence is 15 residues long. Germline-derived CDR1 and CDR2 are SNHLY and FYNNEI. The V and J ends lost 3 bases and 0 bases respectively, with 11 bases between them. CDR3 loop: CASSEDSLANYGYTF. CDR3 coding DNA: TGTGCCAGCAGTGAGGACAGTCTTGCTAACTATGGCTACACCTTC. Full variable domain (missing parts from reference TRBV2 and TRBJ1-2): EPEVTQTPSHQVTQMGQEVILRCVPISNHLYFYWYRQILGQKVEFLVSFYNNEISEKSEIFDDQFSVERPDGSNFTLKIRSTKLEDSAMYFCASSEDSLANYGYTFGSGTRLTVV.

The CDR3 nucleotides are TGTGCCAGCAGTGGACAGGGGGCGAACGGGGCAAATCAGCCCCAGCATTTT. This gives the protein CASSGQGANGANQPQHF. The chain joins TRBV6-1 to TRBJ1-5; 10 bases fit TRBD1. The junction had 10 bases not matched to a gene; V was cut back by 4 bases and J by 4 bases. Germline V gives CDR1 MNHNS, CDR2 SASEGT. The CDR3 is made up of 17 amino acids.

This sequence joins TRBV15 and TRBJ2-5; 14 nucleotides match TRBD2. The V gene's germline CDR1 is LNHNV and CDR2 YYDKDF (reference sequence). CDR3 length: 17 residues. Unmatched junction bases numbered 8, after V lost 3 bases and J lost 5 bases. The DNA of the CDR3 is TGTGCCACCAGCAGCCTCGGACTAGCGGGGGGCCCCGAGACCCAGTACTTC. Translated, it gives CATSSLGLAGGPETQYF.

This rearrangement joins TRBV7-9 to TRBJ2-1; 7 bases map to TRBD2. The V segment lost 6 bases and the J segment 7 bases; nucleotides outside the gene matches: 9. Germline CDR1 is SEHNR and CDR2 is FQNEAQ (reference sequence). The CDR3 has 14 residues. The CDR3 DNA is TGTGCCAGCAGGCATCCTAGCGGCCGAAATGAGCAGTTCTTC. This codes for CASRHPSGRNEQFF. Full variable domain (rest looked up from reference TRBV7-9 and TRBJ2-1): DTGVSQNPRHKITKRGQNVTFRCDPISEHNRLYWYRQTLGQGPEFLTYFQNEAQLEKSRLLSDRFSAERPKGSFSTLEIQRTEQGDSAMYLCASRHPSGRNEQFFGPGTRLTVL.

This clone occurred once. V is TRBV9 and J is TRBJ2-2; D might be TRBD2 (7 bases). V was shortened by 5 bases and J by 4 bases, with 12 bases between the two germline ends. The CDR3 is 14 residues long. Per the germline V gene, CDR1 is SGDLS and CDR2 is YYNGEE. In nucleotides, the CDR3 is TGTGCCAGCAGGCCTGGGGGGGCCACCGGGGAGCTGTTTTTT. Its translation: CASRPGGATGELFF.

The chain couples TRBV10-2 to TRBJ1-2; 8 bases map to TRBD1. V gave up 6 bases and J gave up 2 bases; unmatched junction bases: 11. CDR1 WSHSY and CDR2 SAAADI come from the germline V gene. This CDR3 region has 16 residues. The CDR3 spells CASRASGTGENYGYTF. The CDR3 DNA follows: TGCGCCAGCAGAGCATCCGGGACAGGAGAAAACTATGGCTACACCTTC.

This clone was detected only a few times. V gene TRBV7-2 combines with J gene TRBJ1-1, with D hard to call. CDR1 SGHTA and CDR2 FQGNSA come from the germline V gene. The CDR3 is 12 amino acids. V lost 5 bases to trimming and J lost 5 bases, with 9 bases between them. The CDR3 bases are TGTGCCAGCAGCCCCCGGGGTACTGAAGCTTTCTTT. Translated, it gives CASSPRGTEAFF.

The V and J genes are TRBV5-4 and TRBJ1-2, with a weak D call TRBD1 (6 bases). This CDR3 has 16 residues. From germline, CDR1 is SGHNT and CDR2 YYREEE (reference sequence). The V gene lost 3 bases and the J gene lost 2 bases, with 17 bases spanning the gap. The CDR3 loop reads CASSWSAGAQNYGYTF. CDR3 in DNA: TGTGCCAGCAGCTGGAGCGCAGGGGCACAAAACTATGGCTACACCTTC.

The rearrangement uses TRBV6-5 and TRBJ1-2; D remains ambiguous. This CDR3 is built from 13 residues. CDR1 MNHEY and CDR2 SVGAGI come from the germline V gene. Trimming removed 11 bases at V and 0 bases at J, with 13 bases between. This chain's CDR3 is CAGQSSANYGYTF. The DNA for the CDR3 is TGTGCCGGCCAATCCTCCGCTAACTATGGCTACACCTTC.

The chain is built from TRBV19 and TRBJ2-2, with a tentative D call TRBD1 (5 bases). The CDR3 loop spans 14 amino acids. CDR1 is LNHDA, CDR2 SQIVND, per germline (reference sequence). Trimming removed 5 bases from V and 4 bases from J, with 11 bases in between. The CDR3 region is CASSQGGATGELFF. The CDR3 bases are TGTGCCAGTAGTCAGGGCGGTGCCACCGGGGAGCTGTTTTTT.

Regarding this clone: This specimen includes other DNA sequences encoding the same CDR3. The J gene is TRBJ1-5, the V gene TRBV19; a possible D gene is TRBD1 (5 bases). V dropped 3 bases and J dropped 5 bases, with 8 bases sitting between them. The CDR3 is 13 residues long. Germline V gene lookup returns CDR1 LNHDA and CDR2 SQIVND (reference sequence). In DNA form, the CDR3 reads TGTGCCAGTAGTATTGGCAGGGATCAGCCCCAGCATTTT. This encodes CASSIGRDQPQHF.

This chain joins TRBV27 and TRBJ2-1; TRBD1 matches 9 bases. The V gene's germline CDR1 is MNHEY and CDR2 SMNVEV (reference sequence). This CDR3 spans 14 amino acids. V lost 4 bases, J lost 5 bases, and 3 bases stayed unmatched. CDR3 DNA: TGTGCCAGCAGTTCCTGGACAGGGGACAATGAGCAGTTCTTC. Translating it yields CASSSWTGDNEQFF.

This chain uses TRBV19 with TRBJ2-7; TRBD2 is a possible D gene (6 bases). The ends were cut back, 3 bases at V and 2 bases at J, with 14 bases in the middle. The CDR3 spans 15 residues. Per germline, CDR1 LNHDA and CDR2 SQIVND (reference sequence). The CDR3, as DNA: TGTGCCAGTAGTATCGAGGTGGGAGGTCCCTACGAGCAGTACTTC. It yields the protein CASSIEVGGPYEQYF.

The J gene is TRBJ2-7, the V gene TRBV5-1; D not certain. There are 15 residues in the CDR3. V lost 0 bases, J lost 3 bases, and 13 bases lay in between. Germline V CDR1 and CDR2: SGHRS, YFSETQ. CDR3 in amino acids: CASSLGQPTLYEQYF. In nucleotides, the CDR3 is TGCGCCAGCAGCTTGGGGCAGCCGACCCTCTACGAGCAGTACTTC.

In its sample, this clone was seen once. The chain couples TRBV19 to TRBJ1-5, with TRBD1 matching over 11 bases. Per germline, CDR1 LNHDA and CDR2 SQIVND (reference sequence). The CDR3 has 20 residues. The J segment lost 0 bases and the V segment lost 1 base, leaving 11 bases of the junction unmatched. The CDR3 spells CASSIVGGQGAFYSNQPQHF. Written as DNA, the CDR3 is TGTGCCAGTAGTATAGTAGGAGGACAGGGGGCCTTTTATAGCAATCAGCCCCAGCATTTT.

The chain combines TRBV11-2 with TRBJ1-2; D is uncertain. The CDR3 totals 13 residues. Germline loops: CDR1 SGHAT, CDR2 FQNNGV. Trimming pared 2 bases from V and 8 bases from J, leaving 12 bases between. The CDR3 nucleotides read TGTGCCAGCAGCTTACAGACTATCTCCGGCTACACCTTC. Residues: CASSLQTISGYTF.

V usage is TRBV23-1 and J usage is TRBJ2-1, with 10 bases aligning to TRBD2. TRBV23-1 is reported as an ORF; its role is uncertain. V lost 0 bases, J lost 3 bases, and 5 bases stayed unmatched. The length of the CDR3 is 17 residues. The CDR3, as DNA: TGCGCCAGCAGTCAATCGTTTCTAGCGGGAGTCTACAATGAGCAGTTCTTC. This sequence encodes CASSQSFLAGVYNEQFF.

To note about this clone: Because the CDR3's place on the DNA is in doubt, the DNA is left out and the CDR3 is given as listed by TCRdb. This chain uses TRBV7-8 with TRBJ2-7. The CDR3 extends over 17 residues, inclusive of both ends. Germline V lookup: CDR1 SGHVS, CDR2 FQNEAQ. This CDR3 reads CASSLLRRADGSYEQYF.

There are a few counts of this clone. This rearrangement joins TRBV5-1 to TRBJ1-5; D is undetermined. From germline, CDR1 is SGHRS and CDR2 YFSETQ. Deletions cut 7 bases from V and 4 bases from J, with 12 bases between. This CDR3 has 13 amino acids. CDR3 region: CASPDIPNQPQHF. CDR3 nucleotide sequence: TGCGCCAGCCCCGACATTCCGAATCAGCCCCAGCATTTT.

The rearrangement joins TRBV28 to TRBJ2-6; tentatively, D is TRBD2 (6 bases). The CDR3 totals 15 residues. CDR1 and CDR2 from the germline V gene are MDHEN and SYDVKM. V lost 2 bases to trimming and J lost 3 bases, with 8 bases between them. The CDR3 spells CASSLGGGGANVLTF. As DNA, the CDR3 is TGTGCCAGCAGTTTAGGGGGAGGTGGGGCCAACGTCCTGACTTTC.

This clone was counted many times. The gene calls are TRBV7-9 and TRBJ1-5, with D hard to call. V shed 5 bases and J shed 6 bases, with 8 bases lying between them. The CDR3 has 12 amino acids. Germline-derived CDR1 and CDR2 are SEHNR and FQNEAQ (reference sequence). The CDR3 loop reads CASSIDRQPQHF. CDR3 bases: TGTGCCAGCAGCATAGACCGTCAGCCCCAGCATTTT.

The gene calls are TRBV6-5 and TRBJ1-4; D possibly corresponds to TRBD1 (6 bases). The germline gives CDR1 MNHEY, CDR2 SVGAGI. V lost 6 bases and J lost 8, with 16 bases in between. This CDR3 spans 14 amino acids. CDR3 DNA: TGTGCCAGCAGGTTCCACAGGGAGGAGGAAAAACTGTTTTTT. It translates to CASRFHREEEKLFF.

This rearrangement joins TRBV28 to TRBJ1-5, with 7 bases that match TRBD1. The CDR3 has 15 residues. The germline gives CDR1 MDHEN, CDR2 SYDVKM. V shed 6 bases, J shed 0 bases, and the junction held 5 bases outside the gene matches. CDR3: CASSWDSYSNQPQHF. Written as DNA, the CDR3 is TGTGCCAGCAGCTGGGACAGCTATAGCAATCAGCCCCAGCATTTT.

CDR3: CASSLEWGRSYNEQFF. The CDR3 bases are TGCGCCAGCAGCTTGGAATGGGGCCGGAGCTACAATGAGCAGTTCTTC. The chain employs TRBV5-1 and TRBJ2-1; possible D gene TRBD1, 5 bases. The CDR3 extends over 16 amino acids. Germline assignment: CDR1 SGHRS and CDR2 YFSETQ. V lost 0 bases to trimming and J lost 3 bases, with 13 bases between them.

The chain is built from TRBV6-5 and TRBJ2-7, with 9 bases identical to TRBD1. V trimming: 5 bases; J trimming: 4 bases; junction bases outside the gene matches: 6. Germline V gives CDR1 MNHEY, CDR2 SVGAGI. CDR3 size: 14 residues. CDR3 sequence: CASSKGQGGYEQYF. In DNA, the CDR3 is TGTGCCAGCAGTAAGGGACAGGGTGGATACGAGCAGTACTTC.